The entry below gives a single TCR beta chain sequence along with its context. Antigen: not known. Clones were sequenced by immunoSEQ multiplex PCR, and TCRdb holds only the in-frame ones, with some missing. The sample gives approximately 65,000 clones, 85% to 95% of which show up once; more than 0.9% is in the top ten. Germline-derived CDR1 and CDR2 are SEHNR and FQNEAQ (reference sequence). The CDR3 runs 15 residues. The V end was cut by 5 bases, the J end by 0 bases, with 13 bases between. These data come from a study of cytomegalovirus exposure and HLA in healthy donors. Overall study findings and caveats: Investigators reported more than 150 TCR beta chains as tied to cytomegalovirus.

The V call is TRBV7-9, the J call TRBJ1-1; a possible D gene is TRBD1 (6 bases). The sample was PBMCs. The clonotype was recovered from a woman younger than 30 in good health and CMV-seronegative. The CDR3 sequence is CASSPPDSMNTEAFF. The DNA of the CDR3 is TGTGCCAGCAGCCCCCCGGACAGTATGAACACTGAAGCTTTCTTT. Supplemented by reference TRBV7-9 and TRBJ1-1, the full variable domain reads DTGVSQNPRHKITKRGQNVTFRCDPISEHNRLYWYRQTLGQGPEFLTYFQNEAQLEKSRLLSDRFSAERPKGSFSTLEIQRTEQGDSAMYLCASSPPDSMNTEAFFGQGTRLTVV.